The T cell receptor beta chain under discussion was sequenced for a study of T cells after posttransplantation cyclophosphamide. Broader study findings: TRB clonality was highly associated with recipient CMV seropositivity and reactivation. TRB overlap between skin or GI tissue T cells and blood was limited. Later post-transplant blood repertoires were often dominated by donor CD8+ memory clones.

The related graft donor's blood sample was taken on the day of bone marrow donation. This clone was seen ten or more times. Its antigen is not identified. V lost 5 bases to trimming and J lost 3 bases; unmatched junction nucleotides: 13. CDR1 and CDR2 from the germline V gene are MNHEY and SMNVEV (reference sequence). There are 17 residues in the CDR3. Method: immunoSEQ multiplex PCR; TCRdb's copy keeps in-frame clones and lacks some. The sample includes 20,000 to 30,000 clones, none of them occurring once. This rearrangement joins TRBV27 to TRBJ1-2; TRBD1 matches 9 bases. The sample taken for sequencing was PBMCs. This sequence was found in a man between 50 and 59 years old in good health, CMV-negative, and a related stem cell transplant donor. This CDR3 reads CASSETAYTGGDYGYTF. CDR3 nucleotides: TGTGCCAGCAGTGAAACGGCCTATACAGGGGGCGACTATGGCTACACCTTC.